Included here is one T cell receptor (beta chain) sequence, with context. Its binding antigen is unknown. These data belong to a study of T cells expressing NK-cell markers (TCRdb year 2020). Turning to the overall study: In sorted CD3+CD56+NKG2C+, CD3+CD56+NKG2C- and CD3+CD56-NKG2C+ T-cell subsets from several donors, TCR beta-chain repertoires were profiled. Seven of the eight sequenced donors were HCMV-seropositive and one was HCMV-seronegative. Randomly selected healthy volunteers, three men and five women, were used as the eight sequenced donors. Libraries were sequenced as 2 x 150 bp reads on Illumina HiSeq 2000/2500, MiSeq or NextSeq.

HCMV-specific IgG was detected in serum with a commercial ELISA kit to determine HCMV serostatus. Peripheral blood mononuclear cells were isolated from blood by Ficoll density gradient centrifugation. The sequencer was an Illumina HiSeq 2000. TCR beta cDNA libraries were prepared using 5'RACE template switching, which introduced a universal primer site and unique molecular identifiers. Synthesis of cDNA was primed from the TCR beta constant segment and was followed by two consecutive PCR amplification steps. As for how the authors treated the data: MIGEC was used to demultiplex reads and group reads by UMI, and MiTCR was used to assemble and quantify clonotypes. To exclude erroneous sequences, only TCR cDNA sequences supported by at least two reads were retained. The tcR package was used for downstream repertoire analysis, and clonotypes were matched between fractions using CDR3 nucleotide sequence together with V segment. VDJmatch was used to annotate antigen specificity against VDJdb, with one amino acid substitution in CDR3 allowed. Once TCRdb had reprocessed the reads, it stored one entry per CDR3 protein sequence and supplied no DNA. None of the V and J calls come from the authors' own analysis; TCRdb made them. This sample's table contains about 410,000 distinct CDR3 sequences. The ten top clones hold approximately 11% of the sample.

The CDR3 runs 14 residues from the cysteine to the phenylalanine. No coding sequence is recorded. Looking up the germline V gene yields CDR1 MDHEN and CDR2 SYDVKM. What the authors observed across the whole study: In six donors, the dominant CD3+CD56+NKG2C+ clonotypes were found to rank among the top 10 CD8+ clonotypes and to make up roughly 1.0-7.0% of CD8+ T cells. Whether the expanded NKG2C-expressing T cell clones were specific for HCMV antigens was left unclear. Those dominant clonotypes were again the most abundant among CD3+CD56-NKG2C+ cells in a handful of donors, at about 25-60.1%.

This chain joins TRBV28 to TRBJ2-7; the D call of TRBD1 rests on TCRdb alone, since no DNA is present to check it. The origin of this receptor is a woman in her forties or fifties in good health. Donor details come from another sample of the same person, matched by shared clones. The sample taken for sequencing was blood T cells: a sorted CD56 or NKG2C T cell subset, CD4+ or CD8+ T cells, or bulk PBMC T cells (not recorded which). The CDR3 has the sequence CASSQQGGSYEQYF.